The subject of this entry is one T cell receptor (beta chain). Its cognate antigen is unknown. Sequence at one end of the junction differs from germline and may be a read error. The identical CDR3 is also encoded by other nucleotide sequences in the sample. This entry is derived from a study of cytomegalovirus exposure and HLA in healthy donors. The CDR3 extends over 16 amino acids. CDR1 ENHRY and CDR2 SYGVKD come from the germline V gene. PCR amplification relied on 60 Vbeta primers (plus 13 Jbeta primers). The repertoire was sequenced with immunoSEQ multiplex PCR; TCRdb's copy has only in-frame clones and lacks some. The top ten hold approximately 13% of the sample, which has over 150,000 clones, around four fifths seen once. General study findings and limits: A later analysis reported that several of the most significant clusters appeared to be linked to common viral pathogens, among them Epstein-Barr virus. HLA allele associations emerged for some 16,000 TCR beta sequences in a later analysis, at 0.05 false discovery rate. The classifier reportedly diagnosed cytomegalovirus status with high specificity and sensitivity.

Material: PBMCs. The source is a woman between 50 and 59 years old in good health and CMV-seropositive. V is TRBV10-3 and J is TRBJ1-6, with TRBD1 matching over 8 bases. CDR3 loop: CAITKDRVGYNSPLHF. The CDR3 bases are TGTGCCATCACGAAGGACAGGGTCGGCTATAATTCGCCCCTCCACTTT.